These T cell receptor beta chains were read from a single sample in a study of cytomegalovirus exposure and HLA in healthy donors. The repertoire was sequenced with immunoSEQ multiplex PCR; TCRdb's copy has only in-frame clones and lacks some. This sample has 100,000 to 150,000 clones, with around 80% found just once. The sequenced sample consisted of PBMCs. These receptors were collected from a man aged 25-45 years in good health and CMV-seropositive. The conserved cysteine and the conserved F or W are not part of the CDR3 here. The D gene is left open where the match is weak.

D	V	J	CDR3
TRBD1	TRBV14	TRBJ1-1	ASSQDRGVTEAF
TRBD1	TRBV7-9	TRBJ2-1	ASSWGQGIYNEQF
TRBD2	TRBV18	TRBJ2-7	ASSPALAATTYEQY
NA	TRBV6-5	TRBJ1-5	ASSSGVNQPQH
NA	TRBV7-8	TRBJ2-5	ASSLRLPRSAQY
TRBD2	TRBV18	TRBJ2-3	ASSPGLATFGTDTQY
NA	TRBV5-4	TRBJ1-2	ASSLAGGINYGYT
NA	TRBV30	TRBJ1-4	AGGGGEKLF
NA	TRBV18	TRBJ2-3	ASSPKVQSTDTQY
TRBD1	TRBV6-5	TRBJ2-7	ASHRNDRGEQY
NA	TRBV5-4	TRBJ1-4	ASSLQGAGPEKLF
NA	TRBV10-3	TRBJ2-1	AINPNRYNNEQF
NA	TRBV27	TRBJ2-7	ASSTGTSPQY
TRBD1	TRBV27	TRBJ2-7	ASSLQQGYEQY
NA	TRBV25-1	TRBJ1-4	ASSDEGQANEKLF
NA	TRBV6-4	TRBJ2-3	ASSAEHTDTQY
TRBD1	TRBV5-1	TRBJ1-4	ASSLAAQGQGDEKLF
NA	TRBV7-2	TRBJ1-4	ASSLGLDSLGSGEKLF
TRBD2	TRBV19	TRBJ2-7	ASSIRIGLVASYEQY
NA	TRBV30	TRBJ2-2	AWDEGLNTGELF
NA	TRBV6-5	TRBJ2-7	ASSVTETYEQY
NA	TRBV5-1	NA	ASSGGGPTHEQY
TRBD1	TRBV27	TRBJ2-7	ASKSTGDRSYEQY
NA	TRBV18	TRBJ2-3	ASSLNLRADTQY
NA	TRBV25-1	TRBJ2-2	ASSEPTGQNTGELF
NA	TRBV6-1	TRBJ1-4	ASSELDEKLF
NA	TRBV9	TRBJ1-1	ASSLSGELRNTEAF
TRBD1	TRBV5-1	TRBJ1-4	ASSLSKPGQGSPSEKLF
TRBD2	TRBV19	TRBJ2-5	ASSTRLAGQETQY
TRBD1	TRBV28	TRBJ1-2	ASSLPGRQGAGYT
NA	TRBV18	TRBJ1-3	ASSLQGAAGNTIY
NA	TRBV7-9	TRBJ2-7	SSSFPAEGLAPSSYEQY
TRBD2	TRBV5-4	TRBJ2-3	ASSPSGGAWDTQY
TRBD1	TRBV28	TRBJ2-5	ASRKWPGTEQETQY
NA	TRBV15	TRBJ1-5	ATSMTARGSNQPQH
NA	TRBV7-8	TRBJ2-7	VFKQKAAYEQY
NA	TRBV5-1	TRBJ1-2	ASSGLDSGLYGYT
TRBD2	TRBV19	TRBJ2-7	ASSPLPSGVFYEQY
TRBD1	TRBV7-2	TRBJ1-6	ASNLATGQPDSPLH
NA	TRBV7-2	TRBJ1-5	ASSSRVRGGQPQH
NA	TRBV6-1	TRBJ2-7	ASSPGINYEQY
TRBD2	TRBV7-8	TRBJ2-2	ASSRLSGYTGELF
TRBD1	TRBV6-1	TRBJ2-7	ASSSYKGQAPMIY
TRBD1	TRBV7-9	TRBJ2-7	ASSSDRGEQY
TRBD2	TRBV18	TRBJ2-3	ASSPFSPDSGSIPDTQY
TRBD1	TRBV7-2	TRBJ1-1	ASSKQGYTEAF
NA	TRBV15	TRBJ2-7	ATSRTGGGKSYEQY
TRBD2	TRBV5-5	TRBJ2-2	ATRPSGGRPGELF
NA	TRBV5-5	TRBJ2-1	ASSLAGDSYNEQF
TRBD1	TRBV27	TRBJ2-7	ASSLTGYSSYEQY
NA	TRBV19	TRBJ1-3	ASSLRTAGNTIY
TRBD1	TRBV28	TRBJ1-2	ANRPKQGARGGYT
TRBD2	TRBV7-6	TRBJ2-7	ASSLEVGLAYEQY
NA	TRBV15	TRBJ2-1	ATSRFDSYNEQF
NA	TRBV4-1	TRBJ2-7	ASSPILGQSYEQY
NA	TRBV7-9	TRBJ2-3	ASSFGRGVAPDTQY
TRBD1	TRBV7-6	TRBJ1-2	ASSSSLRQGVRYGYT
NA	TRBV25-1	TRBJ2-3	ASSRRQDTQY
TRBD1	TRBV28	TRBJ2-7	ASSPGTGGNYEQY
TRBD1	TRBV27	TRBJ1-1	ASSFMDRVTEAF